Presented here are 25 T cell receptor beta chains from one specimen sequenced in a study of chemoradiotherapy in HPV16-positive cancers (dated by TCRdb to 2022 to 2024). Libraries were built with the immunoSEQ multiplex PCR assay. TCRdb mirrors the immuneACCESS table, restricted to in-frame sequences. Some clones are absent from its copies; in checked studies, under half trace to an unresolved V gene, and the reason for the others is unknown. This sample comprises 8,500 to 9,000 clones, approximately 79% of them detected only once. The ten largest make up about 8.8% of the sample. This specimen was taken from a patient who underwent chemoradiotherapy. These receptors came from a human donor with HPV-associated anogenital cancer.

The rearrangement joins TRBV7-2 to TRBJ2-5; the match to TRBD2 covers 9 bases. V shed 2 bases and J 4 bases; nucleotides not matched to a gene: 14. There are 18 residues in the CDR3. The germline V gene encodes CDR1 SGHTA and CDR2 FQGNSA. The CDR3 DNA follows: TGTGCCAGCAGCTTAAAAATAGCGGGAGATTCAGGGCGAGAGACCCAGTACTTC. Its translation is CASSLKIAGDSGRETQYF.

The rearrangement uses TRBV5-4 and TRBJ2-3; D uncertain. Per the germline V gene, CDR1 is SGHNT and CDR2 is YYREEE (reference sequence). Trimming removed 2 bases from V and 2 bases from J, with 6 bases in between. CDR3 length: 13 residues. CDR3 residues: CASSFANTDTQYF. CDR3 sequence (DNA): TGTGCCAGCAGCTTTGCGAACACAGATACGCAGTATTTT.

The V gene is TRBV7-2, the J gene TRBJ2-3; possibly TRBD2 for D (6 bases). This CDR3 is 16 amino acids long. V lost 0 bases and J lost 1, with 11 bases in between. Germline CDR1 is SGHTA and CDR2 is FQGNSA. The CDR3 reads CASSLAVWGGTDTQYF. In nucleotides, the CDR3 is TGTGCCAGCAGCTTAGCGGTGTGGGGGGGCACAGATACGCAGTATTTT. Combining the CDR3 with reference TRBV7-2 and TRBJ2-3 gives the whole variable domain GAGVSQSPSNKVTEKGKDVELRCDPISGHTALYWYRQSLGQGLEFLIYFQGNSAPDKSGLPSDRFSAERTGGSVSTLTIQRTQQEDSAVYLCASSLAVWGGTDTQYFGPGTRLTVL.

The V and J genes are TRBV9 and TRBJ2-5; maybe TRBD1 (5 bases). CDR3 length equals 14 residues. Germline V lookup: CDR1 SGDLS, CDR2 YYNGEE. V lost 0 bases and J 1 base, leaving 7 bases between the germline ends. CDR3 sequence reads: CASSVGGSQETQYF. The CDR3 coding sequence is TGTGCCAGCAGCGTAGGGGGCTCCCAAGAGACCCAGTACTTC.

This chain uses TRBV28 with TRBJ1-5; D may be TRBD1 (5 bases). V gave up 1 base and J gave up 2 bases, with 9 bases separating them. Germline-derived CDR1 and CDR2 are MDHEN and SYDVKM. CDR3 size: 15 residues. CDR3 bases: TGTGCCAGCAGTTTATCGCAGGGAGGCAATCAGCCCCAGCATTTT. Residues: CASSLSQGGNQPQHF.

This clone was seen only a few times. CDR3 in amino acids: CASRSQRAGPYNEQFF. DNA for the CDR3: TGTGCCAGTAGGTCACAGCGGGCCGGACCCTACAATGAGCAGTTCTTC. The chain employs TRBV19 and TRBJ2-1, with D tentatively TRBD2 (6 bases). Trimming left V 6 bases short and J 2 bases short, with 17 bases between. The CDR3 totals 16 residues. From germline, CDR1 is LNHDA and CDR2 SQIVND (reference sequence).

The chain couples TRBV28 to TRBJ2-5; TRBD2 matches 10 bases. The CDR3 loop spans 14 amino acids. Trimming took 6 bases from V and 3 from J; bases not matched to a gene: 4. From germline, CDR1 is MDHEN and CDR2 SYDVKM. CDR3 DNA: TGTGCCAGCAGCCAAACTAGCGGGAAAGAGACCCAGTACTTC. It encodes CASSQTSGKETQYF.

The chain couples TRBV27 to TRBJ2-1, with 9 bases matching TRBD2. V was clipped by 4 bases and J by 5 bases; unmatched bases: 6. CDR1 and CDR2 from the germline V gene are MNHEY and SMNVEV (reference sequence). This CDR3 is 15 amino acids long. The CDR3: CASSYSGSGHNEQFF. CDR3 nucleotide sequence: TGTGCCAGCAGTTATAGCGGGAGTGGCCACAATGAGCAGTTCTTC.

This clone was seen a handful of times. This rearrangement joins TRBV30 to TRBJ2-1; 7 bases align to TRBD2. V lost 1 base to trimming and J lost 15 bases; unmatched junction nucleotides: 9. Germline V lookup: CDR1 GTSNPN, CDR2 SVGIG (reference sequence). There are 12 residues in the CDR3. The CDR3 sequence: CAWSAWEGPRFF. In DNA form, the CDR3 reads TGTGCCTGGAGTGCCTGGGAGGGCCCCCGGTTCTTC.

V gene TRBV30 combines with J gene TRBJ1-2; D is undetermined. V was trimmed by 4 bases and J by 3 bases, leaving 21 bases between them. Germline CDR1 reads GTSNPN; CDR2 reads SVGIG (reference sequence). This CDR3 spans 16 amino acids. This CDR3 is CAWINTETQKHYGYTF. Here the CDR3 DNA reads TGTGCCTGGATAAACACAGAAACACAAAAACACTATGGCTACACCTTC.

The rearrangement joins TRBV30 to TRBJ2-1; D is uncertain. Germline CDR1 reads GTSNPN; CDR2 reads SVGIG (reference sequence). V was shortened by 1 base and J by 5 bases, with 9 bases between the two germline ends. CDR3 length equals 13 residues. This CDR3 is CAWSGSFDNEQFF. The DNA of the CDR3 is TGTGCCTGGAGTGGGTCTTTCGACAATGAGCAGTTCTTC.

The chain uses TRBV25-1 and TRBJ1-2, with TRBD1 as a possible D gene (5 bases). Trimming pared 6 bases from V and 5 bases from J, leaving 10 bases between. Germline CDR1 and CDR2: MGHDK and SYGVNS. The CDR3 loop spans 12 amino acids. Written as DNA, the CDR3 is TGTGCCAGCAGGGGGACCCCGTATGGCTACACCTTC. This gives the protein CASRGTPYGYTF.

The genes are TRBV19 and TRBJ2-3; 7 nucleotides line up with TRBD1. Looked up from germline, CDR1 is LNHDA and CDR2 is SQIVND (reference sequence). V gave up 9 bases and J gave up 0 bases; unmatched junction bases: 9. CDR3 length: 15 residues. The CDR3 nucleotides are TGTGCCAGCGGGGACAGCCGGTTTAGCACAGATACGCAGTATTTT. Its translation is CASGDSRFSTDTQYF.

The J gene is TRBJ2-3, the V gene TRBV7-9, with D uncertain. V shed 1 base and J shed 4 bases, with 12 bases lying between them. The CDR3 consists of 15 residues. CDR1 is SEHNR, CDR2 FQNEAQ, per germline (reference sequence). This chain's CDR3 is CASSLVSSPADTQYF. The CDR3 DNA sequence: TGTGCCAGCAGCTTAGTGTCGAGTCCCGCAGATACGCAGTATTTT.

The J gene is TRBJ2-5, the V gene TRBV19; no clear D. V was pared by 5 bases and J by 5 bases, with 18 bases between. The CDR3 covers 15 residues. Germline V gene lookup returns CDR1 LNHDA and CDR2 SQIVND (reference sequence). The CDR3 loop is CASSSGRFVRETQYF. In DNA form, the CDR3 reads TGTGCCAGTAGTTCGGGTCGATTTGTTCGGGAGACCCAGTACTTC.

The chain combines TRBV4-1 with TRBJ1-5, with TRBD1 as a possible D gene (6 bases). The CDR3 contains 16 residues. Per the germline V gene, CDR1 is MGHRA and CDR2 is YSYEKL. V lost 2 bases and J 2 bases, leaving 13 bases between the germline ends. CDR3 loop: CASSQITGKGNQPQHF. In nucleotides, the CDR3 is TGCGCCAGCAGCCAAATTACAGGGAAGGGCAATCAGCCCCAGCATTTT.

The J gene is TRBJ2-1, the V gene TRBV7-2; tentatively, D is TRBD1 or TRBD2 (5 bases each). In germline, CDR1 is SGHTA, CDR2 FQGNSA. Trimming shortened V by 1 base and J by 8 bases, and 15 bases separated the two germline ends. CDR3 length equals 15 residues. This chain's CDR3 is CASSLVVGLRDEQFF. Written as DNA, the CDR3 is TGTGCCAGCAGCTTAGTCGTCGGACTCAGGGATGAGCAGTTCTTC.

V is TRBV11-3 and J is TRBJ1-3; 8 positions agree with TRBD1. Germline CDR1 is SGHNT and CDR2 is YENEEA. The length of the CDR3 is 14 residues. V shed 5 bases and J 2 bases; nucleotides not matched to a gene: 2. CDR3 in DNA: TGTGCCAGCAGCGCGACAGGGGCTGGAAACACCATATATTTT. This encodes CASSATGAGNTIYF. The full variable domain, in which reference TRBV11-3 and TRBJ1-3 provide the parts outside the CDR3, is EAGVVQSPRYKIIEKKQPVAFWCNPISGHNTLYWYLQNLGQGPELLIRYENEEAVDDSQLPKDRFSAERLKGVDSTLKIQPAELGDSAVYLCASSATGAGNTIYFGEGSWLTVV.

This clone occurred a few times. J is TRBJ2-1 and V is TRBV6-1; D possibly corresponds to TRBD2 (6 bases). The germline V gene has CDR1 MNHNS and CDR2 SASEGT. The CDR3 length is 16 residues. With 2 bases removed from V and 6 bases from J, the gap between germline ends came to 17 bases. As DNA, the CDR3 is TGTGCCAGCAGTGAATCTGTCGGGAGTCCGTCCAATGAGCAGTTCTTC. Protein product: CASSESVGSPSNEQFF.

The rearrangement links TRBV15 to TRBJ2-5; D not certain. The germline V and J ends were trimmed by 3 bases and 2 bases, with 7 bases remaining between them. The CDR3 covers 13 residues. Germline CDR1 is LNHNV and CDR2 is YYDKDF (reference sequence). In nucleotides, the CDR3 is TGTGCCACCAGCAGGCAGATACAAGAGACCCAGTACTTC. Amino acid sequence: CATSRQIQETQYF.

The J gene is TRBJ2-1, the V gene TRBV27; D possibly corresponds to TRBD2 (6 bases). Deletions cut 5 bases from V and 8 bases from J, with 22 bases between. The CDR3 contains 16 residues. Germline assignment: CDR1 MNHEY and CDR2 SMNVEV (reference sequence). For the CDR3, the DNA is TGTGCCAGCAGTACATATCGACTAGGGGCAAGCGATGAGCAGTTCTTC. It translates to CASSTYRLGASDEQFF.

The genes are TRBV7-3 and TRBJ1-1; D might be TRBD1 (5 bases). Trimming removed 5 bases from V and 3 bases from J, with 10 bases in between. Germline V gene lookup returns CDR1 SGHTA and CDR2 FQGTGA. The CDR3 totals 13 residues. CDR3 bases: TGTGCCAGCAGCCTCCGGGGGGACACTGAAGCTTTCTTT. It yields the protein CASSLRGDTEAFF.

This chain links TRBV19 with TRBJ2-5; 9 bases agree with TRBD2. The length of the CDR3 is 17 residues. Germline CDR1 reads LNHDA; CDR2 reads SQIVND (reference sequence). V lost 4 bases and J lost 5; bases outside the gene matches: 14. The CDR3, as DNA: TGTGCCAGTAGTACGCTAGCGGGGAAGGCCCCGGTGGAGACCCAGTACTTC. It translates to CASSTLAGKAPVETQYF.

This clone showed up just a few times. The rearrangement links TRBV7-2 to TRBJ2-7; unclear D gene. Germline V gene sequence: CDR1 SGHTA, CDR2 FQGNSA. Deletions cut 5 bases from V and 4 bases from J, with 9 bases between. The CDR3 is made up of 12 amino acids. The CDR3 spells CASSPSRYEQYF. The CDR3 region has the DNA TGTGCCAGCAGCCCAAGCCGATACGAGCAGTACTTC.

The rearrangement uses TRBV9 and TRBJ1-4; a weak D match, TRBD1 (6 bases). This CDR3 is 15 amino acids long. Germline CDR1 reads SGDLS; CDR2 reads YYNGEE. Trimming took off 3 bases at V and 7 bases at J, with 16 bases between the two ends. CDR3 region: CASSAGRGAVEKLFF. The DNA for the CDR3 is TGTGCCAGCAGCGCCGGTAGGGGGGCGGTTGAAAAACTGTTTTTT.